Listed below are T cell receptor beta chains from one sample, sequenced in a study of blood T cell repertoires in COVID-19. Generated by immunoSEQ multiplex PCR, the TCRdb table keeps only in-frame clones and is missing some. The sample gives about 120,000 clones, 85% to 90% of which show up once; 3.5% to 4.5% is in the top ten. Sequenced input: peripheral blood. The receptor set was obtained from a man aged 55 to 70 with acute or convalescent COVID-19. The CDR3 runs from the conserved cysteine through the conserved F or W. A D gene is named only where the DNA matches it firmly. Expanded clones get a size class; other rows say once, few or many, or leave the size out.

TRBJ2-5	TRBV28	-	-	CASSSGTFQETQYF	TGTGCCAGCAGTTCCGGGACTTTCCAAGAGACCCAGTACTTC
TRBJ2-7	TRBV21-1	-	-	CASSYDREIYEQYF	TGTGCCAGCAGCTACGACAGGGAAATCTACGAGCAGTACTTC
TRBJ2-1	TRBV4-3	-	TRBD2	CASSQEDTSGRHYNEQFF	TGCGCCAGCAGCCAAGAGGACACTAGCGGGAGACACTACAATGAGCAGTTCTTC
TRBJ1-4	TRBV27	-	TRBD1	CASSFLRDRGTTNEKLFF	TGTGCCAGCAGTTTTCTCCGGGACAGGGGGACAACTAATGAAAAACTGTTTTTT
TRBJ2-7	TRBV4-2	-	TRBD2	CASSQDSGLAGGLEQYF	TGTGCCAGCAGCCAAGATTCGGGACTAGCGGGAGGCCTCGAGCAGTACTTC
TRBJ1-2	TRBV18	-	-	CASSSGGDYGYTF	TGTGCCAGCTCCTCGGGGGGAGACTATGGCTACACCTTC
TRBJ2-7	TRBV6-5	once	-	CASSVTKDSPRWYF	TGTGCCAGCAGCGTCACGAAGGACAGCCCAAGGTGGTACTTC
TRBJ2-5	TRBV2	-	TRBD2	CASSEALAGGETQYF	TGTGCCAGCAGTGAAGCACTAGCGGGAGGAGAGACCCAGTACTTC
TRBJ2-7	TRBV6-5	once	TRBD1	CASSWDRVYEQYF	TGTGCCAGCAGTTGGGACAGGGTCTACGAGCAGTACTTC
TRBJ2-6	TRBV28	-	-	CASSLGASPGANVLTF	TGTGCCAGCAGTCTAGGGGCATCCCCTGGGGCCAACGTCCTGACTTTC
TRBJ1-4	TRBV28	-	-	CASSSGSGNEKLFF	TGTGCCAGCAGTTCCGGGAGTGGAAATGAAAAACTGTTTTTT
TRBJ1-4	TRBV30	-	TRBD1	CAWQGGDEKLFF	TGTGCCTGGCAGGGGGGTGACGAAAAACTGTTTTTT
TRBJ1-2	TRBV9	-	-	CASSVRGNYGYTF	TGTGCCAGCAGCGTCCGCGGAAACTATGGCTACACCTTC
TRBJ2-5	TRBV7-2	-	-	CASSPDSAGTQYF	TGTGCCAGCAGCCCGGATAGTGCGGGGACCCAGTACTTC
TRBJ1-2	TRBV28	-	-	CASGTGSPRLNYGYTF	TGTGCCAGCGGCACAGGGTCGCCTCGGCTTAACTATGGCTACACCTTC
TRBJ2-7	TRBV29-1	-	-	CSVPPGTYEQYF	TGCAGCGTCCCGCCGGGGACCTACGAGCAGTACTTC
TRBJ1-4	TRBV28	-	TRBD1	CASRSAGQGGEKLFF	TGTGCCAGCAGGTCTGCCGGACAGGGAGGCGAAAAACTGTTTTTT
TRBJ1-4	TRBV19	-	-	CASTPTQTGEKLFF	TGTGCCAGTACCCCGACCCAAACAGGTGAAAAACTGTTTTTT
TRBJ1-6	TRBV11-2	once	-	CASSQNSPLHF	TGTGCCAGCAGCCAAAATTCACCCCTCCACTTT
TRBJ1-5	TRBV3-1/TRBV3-2	-	-	CASSQDRDQPQHF	TGTGCCAGCAGCCAAGACAGGGATCAGCCCCAGCATTTT
TRBJ2-3	TRBV7-2	once	TRBD2	CASSPQSGRGGADTQYF	TGTGCCAGCAGCCCCCAGAGCGGGAGGGGAGGGGCAGATACGCAGTATTTT